A single sample gave rise to the 21 T cell receptor beta chains below, sequenced in a study of human thymus T cells. Thymus specimens were resections from corrective heart surgery. Libraries were prepared by immunoSEQ multiplex PCR; TCRdb keeps only in-frame clonotypes and omits some of them. Of roughly 86,000 clones detected, 90% to 97% appear once; the ten largest clones hold around 0.03%. The sequenced material came from thymus tissue. The origin of the receptors is a boy younger than two with a congenital heart defect but otherwise immunologically healthy.

V usage is TRBV30 and J usage is TRBJ1-4, with a possible D match to TRBD1 (5 bases). Trimming took 2 bases from V and 8 from J, leaving 15 bases between them. Germline V gene data show CDR1 as GTSNPN and CDR2 as SVGIG (reference sequence). CDR3 length: 14 amino acids. CDR3 coding DNA: TGTGCCTGGAGTACACCAGGGCTAGGAGAAAAACTGTTTTTT. Amino acid sequence: CAWSTPGLGEKLFF.

This clone appeared a single time. This sequence joins TRBV2 and TRBJ1-4; D ambiguous. CDR1 and CDR2 from the germline V gene are SNHLY and FYNNEI. CDR3 length: 17 residues. Trimming stripped 4 bases from V and 5 bases from J, with 20 bases between. CDR3: CASSGPTLQGRNEKLFF. The CDR3 nucleotides are TGTGCCAGCAGTGGCCCCACCCTCCAAGGGAGGAATGAAAAACTGTTTTTT.

The chain is built from TRBV6-4 and TRBJ1-3, with unresolved D. Germline CDR1 and CDR2: MRHNA and SNTAGT. Trimming took off 2 bases at V and 0 bases at J, with 14 bases between the two ends. The CDR3 totals 17 residues. The CDR3 sequence: CASSDAALPSSGNTIYF. CDR3 sequence (DNA): TGTGCCAGCAGTGACGCGGCCCTACCTTCCTCTGGAAACACCATATATTTT.

The chain has TRBV29-1 and TRBJ1-3; 7 bases map to TRBD1. Germline trimming cut 3 bases from V and 0 bases from J; bases unmatched to any gene: 8. The CDR3 has 16 residues. Germline CDR1 SQVTM, CDR2 ANQGSEA. DNA of the CDR3: TGCAGCGTTGAGAACGGGACAGAGTACTCTGGAAACACCATATATTTT. Encoded protein: CSVENGTEYSGNTIYF.

This chain links TRBV28 with TRBJ1-1; 7 bases map to TRBD1. The CDR3 is 14 residues long. CDR1 and CDR2 from the germline V gene are MDHEN and SYDVKM. The V and J ends lost 8 bases and 3 bases, in that order; junction bases with no gene match: 9. The CDR3, as DNA: TGTGCCAGCCATCAGGGGGTTAGGGACACTGAAGCTTTCTTT. Its translation: CASHQGVRDTEAFF.

CDR3 sequence (DNA): TGTGCCAGCAGCTTCCTAGCGGGGGGGTTGAACTACGAGCAGTACTTC. Protein sequence: CASSFLAGGLNYEQYF. The chain combines TRBV7-2 with TRBJ2-7; 12 bases fit TRBD2. This CDR3 has 16 amino acids. CDR1 and CDR2 (germline): SGHTA, FQGNSA. Trimming removed 3 bases from V and 3 bases from J; junction bases left unmatched: 6.

The gene calls are TRBV28 and TRBJ1-5, with 8 positions matching TRBD1. The CDR3 spans 14 residues. V was clipped by 7 bases and J by 2 bases; unmatched bases: 4. Germline V gene lookup returns CDR1 MDHEN and CDR2 SYDVKM. The chain's CDR3 is CASKTGVGNQPQHF. CDR3 sequence (DNA): TGTGCCAGCAAGACAGGGGTCGGCAATCAGCCCCAGCATTTT.

The rearrangement joins TRBV5-1 to TRBJ2-3; perhaps TRBD1 as D (6 bases). The CDR3 is 18 amino acids. With 4 bases removed from V and 5 bases from J, the gap between germline ends came to 26 bases. In germline, CDR1 is SGHRS, CDR2 YFSETQ. The CDR3 DNA follows: TGCGCCAGCAGCCCGCAGGGGCTAGCCCTTCAGCTACTAGATACGCAGTATTTT. Residues: CASSPQGLALQLLDTQYF.

CDR3 sequence (DNA): TGTGCCAGCAGCCCGCCGCAGGGGGCAGAAACTGAAGCTTTCTTT. Residues: CASSPPQGAETEAFF. The chain recombines TRBV4-2 with TRBJ1-1, with 8 bases identical to TRBD1. V shed 4 bases, J shed 5 bases, and the junction held 9 bases outside the gene matches. The CDR3 totals 15 residues. Germline V gene data show CDR1 as LGHNA and CDR2 as YNFKEQ.

The chain links TRBV5-1 to TRBJ2-6; D remains ambiguous. The CDR3 totals 18 residues. V was shortened by 1 base and J by 0 bases, with 14 bases between the two germline ends. Germline assignment: CDR1 SGHRS and CDR2 YFSETQ. Written as DNA, the CDR3 is TGCGCCAGCAGCTTGTTAATCCCTAGTACCTCTGGGGCCAACGTCCTGACTTTC. As protein: CASSLLIPSTSGANVLTF.

The chain has TRBV11-2 and TRBJ2-5; TRBD2 matches 9 bases. The CDR3 runs 16 residues. V lost 4 bases to trimming and J lost 0 bases; unmatched junction nucleotides: 6. CDR1 is SGHAT and CDR2 is FQNNGV in the germline V gene. DNA of the CDR3: TGTGCCAGCAGCTACCTAGCGGGGATGTACCAAGAGACCCAGTACTTC. Protein sequence: CASSYLAGMYQETQYF.

A single count supports this clone. The chain uses TRBV4-3 and TRBJ1-1; perhaps TRBD1 as D (6 bases). Looked up from germline, CDR1 is LGHNA and CDR2 is YSLEER. V was clipped by 1 base and J by 13 bases, with 16 bases between them. There are 13 residues in the CDR3. The CDR3 DNA reads TGCGCCAGCAGCCAAGTAACAGGGTATAAGCTTTTCTTT. This sequence encodes CASSQVTGYKLFF.

This chain links TRBV7-8 with TRBJ2-7; D might be TRBD1 (7 bases). V was trimmed by 2 bases and J by 0 bases, leaving 23 bases between them. The germline V gene has CDR1 SGHVS and CDR2 FQNEAQ. This CDR3 has 19 amino acids. CDR3 protein: CASSLRGRDKVFPSYEQYF. The CDR3 nucleotides are TGTGCCAGCAGCTTAAGGGGGCGGGACAAGGTATTCCCCTCCTACGAGCAGTACTTC. Together with reference TRBV7-8 and TRBJ2-7, the CDR3 gives the full variable domain: GAGVSQSPRYKVAKRGQDVALRCDPISGHVSLFWYQQALGQGPEFLTYFQNEAQLDKSGLPSDRFFAERPEGSVSTLKIQRTQQEDSAVYLCASSLRGRDKVFPSYEQYFGPGTRLTVT.

The chain joins TRBV19 to TRBJ2-7, with TRBD1 matching over 10 bases. Germline V gene data show CDR1 as LNHDA and CDR2 as SQIVND (reference sequence). CDR3 size: 18 residues. With V trimmed by 4 bases and J by 2 bases, 14 bases remained unmatched. In DNA, the CDR3 is TGTGCCAGTAGTAGGGGACAGGGGATCACGATGCCTCCCTACGAGCAGTACTTC. As protein: CASSRGQGITMPPYEQYF.

In this sample, this clone turned up once. This chain uses TRBV5-1 with TRBJ2-3, with D possibly being TRBD1 (5 bases). The CDR3 length is 16 residues. Germline CDR1 SGHRS, CDR2 YFSETQ. The V and J ends lost 0 bases and 5 bases respectively, with 16 bases between them. The CDR3 DNA sequence: TGCGCCAGCAGCTTGGGATGCAGGGTTCAAGGAGATACGCAGTATTTT. Protein product: CASSLGCRVQGDTQYF.

The J gene is TRBJ2-7, the V gene TRBV4-3; D gene ambiguous. The CDR3 sequence is 13 residues long. V shed 3 bases and J shed 2 bases, with 8 bases lying between them. In germline, CDR1 is LGHNA, CDR2 YSLEER. The CDR3 reads CASSQGGTYEQYF. CDR3 in DNA: TGCGCCAGCAGCCAGGGCGGTACCTACGAGCAGTACTTC.

Note on this clone: A read error may account for a junction end that differs from germline. The V call is TRBV6-5, the J call TRBJ2-3, with D tentatively TRBD1 (6 bases). The germline gives CDR1 MNHEY, CDR2 SVGAGI. There are 13 residues in the CDR3. CDR3 in amino acids: CAGSGGQTDTQYF. CDR3 bases: TGTGCCGGCAGTGGAGGACAGACAGATACGCAGTATTTT.

The chain has TRBV7-9 and TRBJ2-1, with D perhaps matching TRBD1 or TRBD2 (5 bases each). Trimming took 4 bases from V and 2 from J, leaving 9 bases between them. This CDR3 is built from 14 residues. Germline V lookup: CDR1 SEHNR, CDR2 FQNEAQ (reference sequence). This CDR3 reads CASSWDRAYNEQFF. Written as DNA, the CDR3 is TGTGCCAGCAGCTGGGACCGAGCCTACAATGAGCAGTTCTTC.

In DNA, the CDR3 is TGTGCCAGCAGTTTACAATATAAAAGTAACAGGGGGCGGGTTACTGAAGCTTTCTTT. Amino acid sequence: CASSLQYKSNRGRVTEAFF. The chain uses TRBV27 and TRBJ1-1; 9 bases map to TRBD1. The CDR3 is 19 amino acids. V shed 2 bases, J shed 5 bases, and the junction held 18 bases outside the gene matches. The germline gives CDR1 MNHEY, CDR2 SMNVEV (reference sequence).

CDR3 nucleotides: TGCAGCGCTCAAAAAGGGGGCTCTAGCGGGAGTTGGAATGAGCAGTTCTTC. It specifies CSAQKGGSSGSWNEQFF. The chain joins TRBV29-1 to TRBJ2-1; 10 bases are a match to TRBD2. Trimming cost V 7 bases and J 7 bases; bases outside gene matches: 19. This CDR3 is 17 amino acids long. The V gene's germline CDR1 is SQVTM and CDR2 ANQGSEA.

This chain joins TRBV9 and TRBJ2-7, with TRBD2 matching 10 bases. CDR3 length: 18 residues. The V gene end was trimmed by 2 bases and the J gene end by 0 bases; junction bases not matched to a gene: 11. Germline CDR1 and CDR2: SGDLS and YYNGEE. In DNA form, the CDR3 reads TGTGCCAGCAGCGTCGGACTAGCGGCTAATGACTTCTCCTACGAGCAGTACTTC. It encodes CASSVGLAANDFSYEQYF.